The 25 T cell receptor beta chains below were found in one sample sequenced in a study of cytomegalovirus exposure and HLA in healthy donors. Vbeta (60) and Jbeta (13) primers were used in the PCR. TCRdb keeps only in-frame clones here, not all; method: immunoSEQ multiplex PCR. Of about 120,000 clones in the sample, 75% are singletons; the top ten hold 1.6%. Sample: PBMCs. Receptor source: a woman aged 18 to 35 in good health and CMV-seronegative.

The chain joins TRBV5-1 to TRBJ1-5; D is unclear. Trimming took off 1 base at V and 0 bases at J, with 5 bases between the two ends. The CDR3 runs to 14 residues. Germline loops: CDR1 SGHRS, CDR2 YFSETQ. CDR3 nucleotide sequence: TGCGCCAGCAGCTTGCAGAATAGCAATCAGCCCCAGCATTTT. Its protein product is CASSLQNSNQPQHF.

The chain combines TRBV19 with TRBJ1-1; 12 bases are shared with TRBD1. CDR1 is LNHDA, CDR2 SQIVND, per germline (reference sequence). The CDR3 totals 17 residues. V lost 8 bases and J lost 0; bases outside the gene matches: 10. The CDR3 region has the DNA TGTGCCAGTGAGGGACAGGGGGCCCAGATTCTGAACACTGAAGCTTTCTTT. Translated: CASEGQGAQILNTEAFF.

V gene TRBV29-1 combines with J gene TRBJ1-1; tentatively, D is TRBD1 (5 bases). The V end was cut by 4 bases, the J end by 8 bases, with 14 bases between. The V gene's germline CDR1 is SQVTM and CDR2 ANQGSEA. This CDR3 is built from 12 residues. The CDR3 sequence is CSVGPGGTEAFF. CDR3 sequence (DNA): TGCAGCGTTGGGCCGGGGGGGACGGAAGCTTTCTTT.

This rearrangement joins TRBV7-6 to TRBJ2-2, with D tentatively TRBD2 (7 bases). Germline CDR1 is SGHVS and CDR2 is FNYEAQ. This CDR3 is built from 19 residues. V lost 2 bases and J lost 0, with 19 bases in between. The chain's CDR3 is CASSLFSLAGATNTGELFF. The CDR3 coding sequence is TGTGCCAGCAGCTTATTCAGTCTGGCGGGGGCTACGAACACCGGGGAGCTGTTTTTT.

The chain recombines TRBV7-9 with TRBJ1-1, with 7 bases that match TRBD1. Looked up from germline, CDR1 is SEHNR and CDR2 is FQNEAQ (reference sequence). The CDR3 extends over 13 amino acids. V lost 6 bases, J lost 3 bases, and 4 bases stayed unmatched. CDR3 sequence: CASRLTGDTEAFF. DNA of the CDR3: TGTGCCAGCAGGTTAACAGGGGACACTGAAGCTTTCTTT.

Here the CDR3 reads CASSPYRQTANYGYTF. CDR3 DNA sequence: TGTGCCAGCAGCCCTTATCGACAGACAGCTAACTATGGCTACACCTTC. The chain recombines TRBV7-9 with TRBJ1-2; maybe TRBD1 (5 bases). Germline V lookup: CDR1 SEHNR, CDR2 FQNEAQ (reference sequence). The CDR3 covers 16 residues. Trimming cost V 5 bases and J 0 bases, with 16 bases left between them.

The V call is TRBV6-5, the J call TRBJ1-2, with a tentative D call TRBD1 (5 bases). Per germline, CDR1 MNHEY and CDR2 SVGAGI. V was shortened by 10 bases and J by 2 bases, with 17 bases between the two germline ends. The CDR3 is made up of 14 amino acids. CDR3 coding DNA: TGTGCCACCACCAAGGGGTTTCCCAACTATGGCTACACCTTC. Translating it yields CATTKGFPNYGYTF.

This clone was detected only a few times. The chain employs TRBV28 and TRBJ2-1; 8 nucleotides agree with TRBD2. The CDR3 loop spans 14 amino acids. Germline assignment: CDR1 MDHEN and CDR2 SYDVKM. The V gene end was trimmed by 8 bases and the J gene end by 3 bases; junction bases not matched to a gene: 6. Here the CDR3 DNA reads TGTGCCAGCGGGAGCGGGGGATTCTACAATGAGCAGTTCTTC. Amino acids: CASGSGGFYNEQFF.

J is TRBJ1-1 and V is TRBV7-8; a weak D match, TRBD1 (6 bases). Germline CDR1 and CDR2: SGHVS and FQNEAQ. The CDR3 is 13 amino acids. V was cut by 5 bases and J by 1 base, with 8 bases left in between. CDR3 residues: CASSQQGNTEAFF. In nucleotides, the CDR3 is TGTGCCAGCAGCCAACAGGGGAACACTGAAGCTTTCTTT. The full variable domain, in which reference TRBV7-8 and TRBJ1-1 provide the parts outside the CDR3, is GAGVSQSPRYKVAKRGQDVALRCDPISGHVSLFWYQQALGQGPEFLTYFQNEAQLDKSGLPSDRFFAERPEGSVSTLKIQRTQQEDSAVYLCASSQQGNTEAFFGQGTRLTVV.

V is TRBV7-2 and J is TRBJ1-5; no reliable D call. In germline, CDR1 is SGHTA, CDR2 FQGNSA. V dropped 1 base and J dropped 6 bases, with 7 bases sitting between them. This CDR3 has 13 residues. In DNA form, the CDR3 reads TGTGCCAGCAGCTTAGACGTAGTTCAGCCCCAGCATTTT. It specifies CASSLDVVQPQHF.

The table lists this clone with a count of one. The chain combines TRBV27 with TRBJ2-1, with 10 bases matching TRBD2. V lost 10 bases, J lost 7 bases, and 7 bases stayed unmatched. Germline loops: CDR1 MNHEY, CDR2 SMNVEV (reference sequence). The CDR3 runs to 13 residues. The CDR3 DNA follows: TGTGCCACATCTAGCGGGGGTAATAATGAGCAGTTCTTC. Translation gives CATSSGGNNEQFF.

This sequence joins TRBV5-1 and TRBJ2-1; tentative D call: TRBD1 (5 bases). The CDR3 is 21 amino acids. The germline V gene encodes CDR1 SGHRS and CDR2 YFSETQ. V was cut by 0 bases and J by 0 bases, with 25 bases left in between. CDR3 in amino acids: CASSLVSWGTLSGNSYNEQFF. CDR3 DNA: TGCGCCAGCAGCTTGGTGAGTTGGGGCACGTTGAGTGGGAACTCCTACAATGAGCAGTTCTTC.

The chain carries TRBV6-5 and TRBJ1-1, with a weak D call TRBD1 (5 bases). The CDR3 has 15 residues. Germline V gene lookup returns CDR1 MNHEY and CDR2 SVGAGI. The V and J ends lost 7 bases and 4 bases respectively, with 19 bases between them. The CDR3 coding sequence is TGTGCCAGCATATCAGCATCAGGGTTGGGCACTGAAGCTTTCTTT. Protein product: CASISASGLGTEAFF.

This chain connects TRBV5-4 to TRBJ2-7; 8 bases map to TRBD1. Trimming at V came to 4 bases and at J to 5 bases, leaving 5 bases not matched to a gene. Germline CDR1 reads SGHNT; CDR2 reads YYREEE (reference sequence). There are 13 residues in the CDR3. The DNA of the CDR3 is TGTGCCAGCAGCCGACAGGGGTCCCACGAGCAGTACTTC. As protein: CASSRQGSHEQYF.

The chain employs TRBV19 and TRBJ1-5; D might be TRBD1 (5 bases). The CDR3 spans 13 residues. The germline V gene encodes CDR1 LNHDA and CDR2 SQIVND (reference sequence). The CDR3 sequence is CVSSGGSGQPQHF. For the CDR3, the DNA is TGTGTCTCAAGCGGGGGGTCAGGGCAGCCCCAGCATTTT.

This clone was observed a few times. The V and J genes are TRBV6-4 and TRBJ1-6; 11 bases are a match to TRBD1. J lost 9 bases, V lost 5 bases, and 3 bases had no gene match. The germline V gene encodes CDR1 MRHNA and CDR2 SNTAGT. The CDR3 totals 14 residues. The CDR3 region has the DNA TGTGCCAGCAGTCCCGGGACAGGGGGTTCACCCCTCCACTTT. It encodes CASSPGTGGSPLHF.

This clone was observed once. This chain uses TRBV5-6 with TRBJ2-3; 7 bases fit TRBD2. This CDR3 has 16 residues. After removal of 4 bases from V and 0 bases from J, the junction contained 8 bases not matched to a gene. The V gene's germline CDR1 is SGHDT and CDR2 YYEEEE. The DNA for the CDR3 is TGTGCCAGCAGCCCCCTGGGGGGGTTTAGCACAGATACGCAGTATTTT. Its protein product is CASSPLGGFSTDTQYF.

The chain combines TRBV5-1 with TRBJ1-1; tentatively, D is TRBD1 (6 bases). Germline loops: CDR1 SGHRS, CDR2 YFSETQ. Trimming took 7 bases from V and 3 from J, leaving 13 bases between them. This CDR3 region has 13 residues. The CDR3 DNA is TGCGCCAGCGGATACTCAGGGGACACTGAAGCTTTCTTT. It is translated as CASGYSGDTEAFF.

The DNA for the CDR3 is TGTGCCAGCAGCGTAGACGGGGTGAGCAATCAGCCCCAGCATTTT. Encoded protein: CASSVDGVSNQPQHF. V gene TRBV9 combines with J gene TRBJ1-5; D gene uncertain. The CDR3 is made up of 15 amino acids. Trimming took 0 bases from V and 1 from J, leaving 8 bases between them. Germline-derived CDR1 and CDR2 are SGDLS and YYNGEE. Full variable domain (rest looked up from reference TRBV9 and TRBJ1-5): DSGVTQTPKHLITATGQRVTLRCSPRSGDLSVYWYQQSLDQGLQFLIQYYNGEERAKGNILERFSAQQFPDLHSELNLSSLELGDSALYFCASSVDGVSNQPQHFGDGTRLSIL.

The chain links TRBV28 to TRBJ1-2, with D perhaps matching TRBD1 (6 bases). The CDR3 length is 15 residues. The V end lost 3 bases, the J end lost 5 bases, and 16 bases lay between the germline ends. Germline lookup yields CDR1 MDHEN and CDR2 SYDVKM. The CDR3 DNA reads TGTGCCAGCAGTTTCAGGGGCCCGGGCGGGTATGGCTACACCTTC. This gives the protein CASSFRGPGGYGYTF.

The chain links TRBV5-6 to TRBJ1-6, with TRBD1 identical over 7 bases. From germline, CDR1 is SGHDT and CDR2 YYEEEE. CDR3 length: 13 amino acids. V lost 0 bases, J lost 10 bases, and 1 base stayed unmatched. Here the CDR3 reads CASSLGTGSPLHF. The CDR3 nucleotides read TGTGCCAGCAGCTTGGGGACAGGATCACCCCTCCACTTT.

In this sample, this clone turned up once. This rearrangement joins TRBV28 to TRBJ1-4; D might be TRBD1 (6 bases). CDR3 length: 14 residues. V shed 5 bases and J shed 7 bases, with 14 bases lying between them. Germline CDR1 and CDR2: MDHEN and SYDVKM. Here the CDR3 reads CASSRKGVGEKLFF. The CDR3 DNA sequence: TGTGCCAGCAGTAGGAAGGGGGTCGGTGAAAAACTGTTTTTT. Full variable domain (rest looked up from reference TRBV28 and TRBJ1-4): DVKVTQSSRYLVKRTGEKVFLECVQDMDHENMFWYRQDPGLGLRLIYFSYDVKMKEKGDIPEGYSVSREKKERFSLILESASTNQTSMYLCASSRKGVGEKLFFGSGTQLSVL.

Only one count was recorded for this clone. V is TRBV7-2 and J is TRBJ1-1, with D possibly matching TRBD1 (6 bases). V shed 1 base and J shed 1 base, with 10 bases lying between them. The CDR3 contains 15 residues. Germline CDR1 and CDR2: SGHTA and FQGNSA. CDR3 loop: CASSLVSGANTEAFF. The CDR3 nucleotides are TGTGCCAGCAGCTTAGTCTCAGGGGCGAACACTGAAGCTTTCTTT.

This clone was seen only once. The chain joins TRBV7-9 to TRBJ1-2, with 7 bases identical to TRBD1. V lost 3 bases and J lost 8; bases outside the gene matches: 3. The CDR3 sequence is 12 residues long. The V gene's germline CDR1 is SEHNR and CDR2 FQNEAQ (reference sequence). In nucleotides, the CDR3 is TGTGCCAGCAGCTTGGACAGGAGCGGCTACACCTTC. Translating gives CASSLDRSGYTF.

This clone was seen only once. CDR3 sequence (DNA): TGCGCCAGCAGCTTGACACAGGGGGGCATGAACACTGAAGCTTTCTTT. It encodes CASSLTQGGMNTEAFF. This chain connects TRBV5-1 to TRBJ1-1; 8 bases match TRBD1. With 1 base clipped from V and 0 bases from J, the junction kept 5 bases outside the gene matches. Germline V lookup: CDR1 SGHRS, CDR2 YFSETQ. The CDR3 is made up of 16 amino acids. Using reference TRBV5-1 and TRBJ1-1 for the parts outside the CDR3, the full variable domain is KAGVTQTPRYLIKTRGQQVTLSCSPISGHRSVSWYQQTPGQGLQFLFEYFSETQRNKGNFPGRFSGRQFSNSRSEMNVSTLELGDSALYLCASSLTQGGMNTEAFFGQGTRLTVV.